This T cell receptor beta chain came from a study of blood T cells in healthy people across ages. Primed by a sample-barcoded 5' primer and a J-beta primer mix, a second PCR proceeded for roughly 6 to 12 cycles. TCRdb reanalysed the 5' RACE reads using MiXCR and keeps one entry per CDR3 protein. The top ten hold just under 9.5% of the sample, which has hundreds of thousands of distinct CDR3 sequences, roughly 25% seen once. Study-level results: A greater number of naive CD4+ cells and higher diversity distinguished long-lived donors from aged donors.

Regarding this clonotype: Its antigen is not known.

There are 18 residues in the CDR3. The total RNA that was extracted per sample amounted to at least 5 micrograms. These data were also reused for a study on T cells of mothers and their children. That study adds: For unrelated pairs as for related ones, thymic selection shapes TCR recombination output similarly. Related pairs of mothers and children showed slightly higher, non-significant overlap versus unrelated pairs.

This receptor was obtained from a boy between 10 and 17 years old in good health. The sample comprised blood. This chain connects TRBV21-1 to TRBJ1-6. TRBV21-1 is a pseudogene segment. CDR3: CASSRSYSESSYNSPLHF. The CDR3 nucleotides read TGTGCCAGCAGCAGATCCTACAGCGAAAGCTCCTATAATTCACCCCTCCACTTT.